The T cell receptor beta chain under discussion was sequenced for a study of blood T cells in healthy people across ages (dated by TCRdb to between 2015 and 2016). In the study overall: In model experiments, roughly one uniquely barcoded TCR beta cDNA molecule per two T cells was captured by template switching. To track age-related changes in TCR beta repertoire diversity, the study relied on deep sequencing normalized with unique cDNA molecular identifiers. The donors were divided into four age groups: young (average approximately 17 years), middle-aged (roughly 40), aged (approximately 64) and long-lived (roughly 88). To avoid experimental bias, donors of different ages were randomly spread across the sequencing lanes. The study analyzed two additional independent replicas of 1 million unique cDNA reads from the same blood draw for two donors, one aged 18 to 29 and one aged 80 or older. Summary of the overall study and its limitations: A strong correlation was found between observed TCR beta diversity and the percentage of naive T cells measured by flow cytometry. Bulk unsorted PBMC profiling prevented conclusive comparison of naive and antigen-experienced compartments. Observed TCR beta diversity per million T cells fell roughly linearly with age, and a significant reduction was already apparent by age roughly 40. The CMV infection status of donors was not known, potentially confounding age-related changes in expanded clonotypes. The long-lived group showed more naive CD4+ T cells, fewer expanded clones and increased TCR diversity than the aged group, suggesting age selection. Estimates of total diversity based on one million sequenced T cells were considered lower bounds and underestimates.

The roughly 37 donors, aged about 6 to 95 years, were systemically healthy Caucasian individuals from Russia. Each donor gave approximately 9.3 milliliters of peripheral blood, collected into EDTA-treated Vacutainer tubes. Ficoll-Paque density-gradient centrifugation was used to isolate PBMCs, with at least 6.5 million per sample. Trizol reagent was used to extract total RNA from PBMCs, with at least 5.5 micrograms per sample. For every donor, an aliquot of PBMCs went through flow cytometry to measure the percentages of naive CD45RAhigh/CD27high T cells. The library relied on 5' RACE. Reads for this sample came from an Illumina HiSeq 2500. A second PCR of roughly 7 to 12 cycles was run with a J-beta primer mix and a sample-barcoded 5' primer. Each TCR beta cDNA molecule received a unique molecular identifier from a template-switch 5' adaptor carrying 12 random nucleotides. Each sample yielded at least 2.5 million CDR3-containing paired-end reads. All of the RNA was converted into first-strand cDNA using the Mint cDNA synthesis kit, with a TRBC-specific oligonucleotide serving as the primer. Following uracil-DNA glycosylase treatment, all cDNA underwent a first 18-cycle PCR with the universal primers M1SS and BC2_uni_R. Per the original workflow: For normalization, 1 million high-quality reads were randomly selected from each sample, with every read carrying a distinct molecular identifier. Instead of being binned into consensus sequences, reads that shared molecular identifiers were thrown out. MiTCR, run with a Q25 quality threshold and the strictest error-elimination algorithm, handled CDR3 identification, clonotype clustering and error correction. A nonparametric unseen species model with Euler transformation was used to estimate lower-bound total TCR beta diversity. The raw public reads went through TCRdb reprocessing: fastp at Q25, MiXCR clone calling, in-frame beta chains kept. CDR3 protein sequences are deduplicated, and each keeps its most common genes and DNA. These V and J calls rely on TCRdb rather than the paper's analysis. Counted in this sample were about 670,000 distinct CDR3 sequences; about 50% of them appeared once. The ten largest clones capture roughly 14% of the sample.

From the cysteine up to the phenylalanine, the CDR3 has a length of 14 residues. The CDR3 DNA has 42 bases and is translated from base 1. Cut back by 3 bases and 6 bases, the V and J ends lie 12 bases apart. CDR1 LNHDA and CDR2 SQIVND are derived from the germline V gene (reference sequence). For this clonotype: It has no known antigen specificity. Base qualities are not recorded, but no much larger clone differs from it by a single base.

The clonotype originates from a woman older than 75 in good health. The V and J genes are TRBV19 and TRBJ2-1; the D gene assignment is ambiguous. Sequences were obtained from blood. The DNA sequence is as follows: TGTGCCAGTAGTATCGCAACCCGCCTCAATGAGCAGTTCTTC. Translated, this gives CASSIATRLNEQFF.